One and the same sample provided the 12 T cell receptor beta chains below, sequenced in a study of T cell repertoires in cytomegalovirus infection. TCRdb re-called the reads through MiXCR, storing one row per CDR3 protein. This table holds around 450,000 distinct CDR3 sequences, roughly 30% found once. The sample was PBMCs. These receptor sequences come from a human donor in good health (CMV status not recorded). Some clones in this sample may be carry-over from other donors' samples.

V gene TRBV5-3 combines with J gene TRBJ2-7; maybe TRBD1 (6 bases). TRBV5-3 is reported as an ORF; its role is uncertain. V lost 8 bases and J 7 bases, leaving 22 bases between the germline ends. The CDR3 is 14 amino acids. CDR3 bases: TGTGCCAGCAGCATGACCGGACAGTTTCGTGAGCAGTACTTC. Residues: CASSMTGQFREQYF.

This clonotype has just a few counts. V gene TRBV5-6 combines with J gene TRBJ1-1; 7 bases align to TRBD1. Trimming removed 4 bases from V and 3 bases from J; junction bases left unmatched: 3. The CDR3 is 13 amino acids. CDR1 is SGHDT and CDR2 is YYEEEE in the germline V gene. The chain's CDR3 is CASSGDRDTEAFF. Written as DNA, the CDR3 is TGTGCCAGCAGCGGCGACAGGGACACTGAAGCTTTCTTT.

Concerning this clonotype: One base away lies a much larger clone, so this may be a sequencing read error. The conserved closing phenylalanine or tryptophan is absent in this CDR3, likely reflecting a read error. V is TRBV7-2 and J is TRBJ2-2; TRBD2 matches at 11 bases. V shed 6 bases, J shed 1 base, and the junction held 1 base outside the gene matches. CDR1 and CDR2 (germline): SGHTA, FQGNSA. The CDR3 totals 15 residues. CDR3 bases: TGTGCCAGCAGGACTAGCGGGGTGAACACCGGGGAGCTGTTTCTT. The encoded protein is CASRTSGVNTGELFL.

This clonotype was picked up many times. J is TRBJ2-5 and V is TRBV7-2; perhaps TRBD1 as D (6 bases). The CDR3 covers 15 residues. The germline V gene has CDR1 SGHTA and CDR2 FQGNSA. V was shortened by 2 bases and J by 4 bases, with 14 bases between the two germline ends. The CDR3 DNA sequence: TGTGCCAGCAGCTTAACAGGGACCTTAATAGAGACCCAGTACTTC. It encodes CASSLTGTLIETQYF.

This clonotype was recorded at least ten times. The genes are TRBV10-3 and TRBJ1-2; the D is unclear. This CDR3 is built from 13 residues. Trimming left V 2 bases short and J 3 bases short, with 7 bases between. Germline CDR1 reads ENHRY; CDR2 reads SYGVKD. The CDR3, as DNA: TGTGCCATCAGTGAGAACGGAGACTATGGCTACACCTTC. It is translated as CAISENGDYGYTF.

As regards this clonotype: The junction and the germline gene differ at one end; a read error may be behind it. The rearrangement uses TRBV24-1 and TRBJ1-1; tentative D call: TRBD1 (6 bases). This CDR3 contains 13 residues. Germline V CDR1 and CDR2: KGHDR, SFDVKD. The CDR3 reads CATRRGLNTDAFF. CDR3 nucleotides: TGTGCCACCCGCAGGGGACTGAACACTGATGCTTTCTTT.

The CDR3 reads CASSKTGGETEAFF. The CDR3 nucleotides read TGTGCCAGCAGCAAGACAGGGGGCGAGACTGAAGCTTTCTTT. The rearrangement links TRBV7-9 to TRBJ1-1; 10 bases align to TRBD1. The CDR3 has 14 residues. Germline loops: CDR1 SEHNR, CDR2 FQNEAQ (reference sequence). Germline trimming cut 5 bases from V and 5 bases from J; bases unmatched to any gene: 5.

This clonotype was found a few times. The junction and the germline gene differ at one end; a read error may be behind it. The chain uses TRBV7-7 and TRBJ2-2; the D gene is possibly TRBD1 (6 bases). This CDR3 is 14 amino acids long. The germline CDR1 and CDR2 sequences are SSHAT and FNYEAQ (reference sequence). The CDR3 protein is CASSSNRAAGELFF. CDR3 DNA sequence: TGTGCTAGCAGCTCCAACAGGGCCGCCGGGGAGCTGTTTTTT.

CDR3 sequence (DNA): TGTGCCAGCAGCGAGGGGACGGAACAAGAGACCCAGTACTTC. It is translated as CASSEGTEQETQYF. The rearrangement uses TRBV6-5 and TRBJ2-5; perhaps D is TRBD1 or TRBD2 (5 bases each). The CDR3 covers 14 residues. The V gene's germline CDR1 is MNHEY and CDR2 SVGAGI. V lost 6 bases to trimming and J lost 2 bases, with 13 bases between them.

This clonotype was picked up many times. V gene TRBV19 combines with J gene TRBJ2-3; 7 nucleotides agree with TRBD2. V trimming: 9 bases; J trimming: 4 bases; junction bases outside the gene matches: 13. Germline V gene sequence: CDR1 LNHDA, CDR2 SQIVND (reference sequence). CDR3 size: 15 residues. CDR3 sequence (DNA): TGTGCCAGCAACCAACCTAGCGGCCCGGCAGATACGCAGTATTTT. Its translation is CASNQPSGPADTQYF.

This clonotype was detected only a few times. The rearrangement links TRBV7-8 to TRBJ2-3; unclear D gene. The CDR3 consists of 16 residues. The germline gives CDR1 SGHVS, CDR2 FQNEAQ. The V gene lost 4 bases and the J gene lost 2 bases, with 16 bases spanning the gap. CDR3 DNA sequence: TGTGCCAGCAGCTGGGAAGTTTTGATTATCACAGATACGCAGTATTTT. The encoded protein is CASSWEVLIITDTQYF.

This clonotype appeared once. A single base separates this from a much larger clone, so it may be a read error. As DNA, the CDR3 is TGTGCCAGCAAAATTTGGTCGGGAAGGGATGGCTACACCTTC. Its translation is CASKIWSGRDGYTF. This chain uses TRBV6-1 with TRBJ1-2; no clear D. The CDR3 consists of 14 residues. V lost 7 bases and J 6 bases, leaving 18 bases between the germline ends. Germline-derived CDR1 and CDR2 are MNHNS and SASEGT.